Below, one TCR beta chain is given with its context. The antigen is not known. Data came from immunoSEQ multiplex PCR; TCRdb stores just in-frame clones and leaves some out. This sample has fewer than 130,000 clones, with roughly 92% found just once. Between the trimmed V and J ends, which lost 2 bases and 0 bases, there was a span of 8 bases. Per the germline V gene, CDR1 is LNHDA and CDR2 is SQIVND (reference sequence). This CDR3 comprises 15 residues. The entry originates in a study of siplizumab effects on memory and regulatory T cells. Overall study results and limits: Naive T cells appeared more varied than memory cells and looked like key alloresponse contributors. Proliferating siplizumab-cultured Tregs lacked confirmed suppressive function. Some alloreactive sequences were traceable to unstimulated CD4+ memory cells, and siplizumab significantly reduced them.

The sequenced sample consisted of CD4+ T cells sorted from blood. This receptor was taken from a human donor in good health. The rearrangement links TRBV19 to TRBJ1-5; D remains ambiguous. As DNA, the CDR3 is TGTGCCAGTAGTATATCCGGTAATAGCAATCAGCCCCAGCATTTT. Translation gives CASSISGNSNQPQHF. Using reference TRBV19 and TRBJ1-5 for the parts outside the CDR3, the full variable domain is DGGITQSPKYLFRKEGQNVTLSCEQNLNHDAMYWYRQDPGQGLRLIYYSQIVNDFQKGDIAEGYSVSREKKESFPLTVTSAQKNPTAFYLCASSISGNSNQPQHFGDGTRLSIL.